This T cell receptor (beta chain) was sequenced for a study of beta chain features in type 1 diabetes. The V gene's germline CDR1 is SGHVS and CDR2 FQNEAQ. The CDR3 is made up of 14 amino acids. Germline trimming cut 6 bases from V and 4 bases from J; bases unmatched to any gene: 5. Reverse transcribing all isolated RNA meant expressed TCRB transcripts were sequenced. Clones were sequenced by immunoSEQ multiplex PCR, and TCRdb holds only the in-frame ones, with some missing. The table lists about 900,000 clones, about a sixth of them singletons. Sequenced input: naive CD4+ T cells from blood. The rearrangement uses TRBV7-8 and TRBJ2-3; 9 bases agree with TRBD1. This receptor was taken from a woman under 30 in good health. CDR3 protein: CASRGQGGPDTQYF. The CDR3 DNA follows: TGTGCCAGCAGGGGACAGGGTGGCCCAGATACGCAGTATTTT.